This T cell receptor (beta chain) was obtained from a study of blood T cell repertoires in COVID-19. V was cut by 1 base and J by 4 bases, with 11 bases left in between. Germline assignment: CDR1 LNHDA and CDR2 SQIVND (reference sequence). This CDR3 has 15 amino acids. This clone was observed once. Study processing details: Reference gene primer amplification gave estimated nucleated cell counts. Assay used: immunoSEQ multiplex PCR; TCRdb lists only in-frame clones, some missing. V and J calls and clone size are given by that table; D and trimming were obtained from the DNA. The repertoire holds approximately 220,000 clones, with roughly 84% as singletons.

The receptor was derived from a woman aged 40-49 years who had recovered from COVID-19. Sequencing was carried out using PBMCs or T cells enriched from blood (not recorded which). J is TRBJ2-1 and V is TRBV19; possibly TRBD2 for D (6 bases). CDR3 protein: CASSIVTGEYNEQFF. In DNA, the CDR3 is TGTGCCAGTAGTATAGTGACGGGAGAGTACAATGAGCAGTTCTTC.